This TCR beta chain was captured by sequencing in a study of cytotoxic CD8 clonotypes in ibrutinib-treated CLL. Broader study findings: Treatment saw public clonotypes, which were uncommon, either contract or stay stable.

Comment on this clone: Its antigen is undetermined.

TCR beta libraries used 2 to 2.5 micrograms of genomic DNA from cryopreserved PBMCs. Method: immunoSEQ multiplex PCR; TCRdb's copy keeps in-frame clones and lacks some. The table has around 310,000 clones, 80% seen once. This CDR3 contains 14 residues. The germline gives CDR1 SGDLS, CDR2 YYNGEE. V lost 4 bases and J lost 6, with 15 bases in between. This clonotype originated in a human donor with chronic lymphocytic leukemia. The material sequenced was PBMCs, taken before ibrutinib treatment. The chain links TRBV9 to TRBJ2-3; D gene uncertain. DNA for the CDR3: TGTGCCAGCAGCCGTCTTCCGGTTTCCGATACGCAGTATTTT. It yields the protein CASSRLPVSDTQYF.